This note documents a single T cell receptor beta chain sequence. What it recognizes is unknown. TCR beta VDJ and CDR3 profiling used genomic DNA as template. TCRdb redid the calling of the reads with MiXCR, one entry per CDR3 protein. Of about 180,000 distinct CDR3 sequences listed, less than 55% are singletons. The data originate from a study of CD8+CD57+ T cells in acquired aplastic anemia. Study-level background: Across the sorted CD4+ and CD8+ cells, DNA amounts averaged 3.2 ug. Read counts for CD4+ cells (from healthy donors) averaged about 10 million. Study-wide results and limits: Shared by patients and controls, some 29 CD8+ CDR3s were abundant in patients. Researchers reported that CD8+ Simpson's diversity was not significantly different in patients versus controls.

Trimming removed 5 bases from V and 5 bases from J, with 13 bases in between. In germline, CDR1 is MNHNS, CDR2 SASEGT. CDR3 length: 13 amino acids. The sequenced material came from sorted CD4+, CD8+, or CD8+CD57+ T cells (not recorded which) from PBMCs. The clonotype comes from a human donor in good health. The chain carries TRBV6-1 and TRBJ2-7; maybe TRBD1 (6 bases). The CDR3 sequence: CASSTYRVHEQYF. The CDR3 DNA reads TGTGCCAGCAGTACGTACAGGGTCCACGAGCAGTACTTC.